This TCR beta chain was found in a study of control samples from healthy donors and cancer patients. Germline V gene lookup returns CDR1 MNHEY and CDR2 SVGAGI. The CDR3 sequence is 15 residues long. The trim removed 6 bases at V and 8 bases at J, leaving 11 bases unmatched. Assay: immunoSEQ multiplex PCR; the TCRdb copy retains only in-frame clones and omits some. This sample has 110,000 or so clones, with 83% found just once. V gene TRBV6-5 combines with J gene TRBJ1-4; TRBD1 aligns across 8 bases. The sample consisted of blood. The TCR originated in a woman between 50 and 59 years old in good health. CDR3: CASRTDRGLREKLFF. The CDR3 DNA sequence: TGTGCCAGCAGAACTGACAGGGGCCTCCGGGAAAAACTGTTTTTT.